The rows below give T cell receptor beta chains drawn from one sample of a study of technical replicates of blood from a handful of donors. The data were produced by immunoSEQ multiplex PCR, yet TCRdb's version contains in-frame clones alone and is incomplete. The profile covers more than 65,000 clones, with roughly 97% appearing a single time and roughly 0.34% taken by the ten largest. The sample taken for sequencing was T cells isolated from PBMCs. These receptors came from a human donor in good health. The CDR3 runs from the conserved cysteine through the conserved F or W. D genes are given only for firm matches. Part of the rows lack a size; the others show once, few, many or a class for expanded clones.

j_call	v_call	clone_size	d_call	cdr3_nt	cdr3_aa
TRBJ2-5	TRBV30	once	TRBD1	TGTGCCTGGACCGGACAGGGGGTTGGCGAGACCCAGTACTTC	CAWTGQGVGETQYF
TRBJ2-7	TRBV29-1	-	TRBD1	TGCAGCGTAGAGAGACGGGACAGCGAGTCCTACGAGCAGTACTTC	CSVERRDSESYEQYF
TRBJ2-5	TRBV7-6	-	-	TGTGCCAGCAGCTTAAATTCGGGGCGGGAAGACTTC	CASSLNSGREDF
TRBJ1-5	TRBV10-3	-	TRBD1	TGTGCCACCAGCCTTGGGACAGGCTCCAATCAGCCCCAGCATTTT	CATSLGTGSNQPQHF
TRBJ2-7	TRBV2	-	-	TGTGCCAGCACTGATCCTGACAGGACGCTCGGCCATCGCCTAGAGCAGTACTTC	CASTDPDRTLGHRLEQYF
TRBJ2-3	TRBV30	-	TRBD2	TGTGCCTGGAGTACAACTAGCGCAGATACGCAGTATTTT	CAWSTTSADTQYF
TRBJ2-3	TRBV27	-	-	TGTGCCAGCCTTTCGTTGAGCACAGATACGCAGTATTTT	CASLSLSTDTQYF
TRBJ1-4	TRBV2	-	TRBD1	TGTGCCAGCACCAGGGACAGATTTAATGAAAAACTGTTTTTT	CASTRDRFNEKLFF
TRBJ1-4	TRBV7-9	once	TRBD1	TGTGCCAGCAACCCCGGGACAGATAATGAAAAACTGTTTTTT	CASNPGTDNEKLFF
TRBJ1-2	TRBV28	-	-	TGTGCCAGCAGTTTATCGGGGGTAGGCTATGGCTACACCTTC	CASSLSGVGYGYTF
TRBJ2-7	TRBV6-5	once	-	TGTGCCAGCAATCGGGGCGGGACGGCTCCCTACGAGCAGTACTTC	CASNRGGTAPYEQYF
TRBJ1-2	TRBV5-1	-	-	TGCGCCAGCAGCTTGCCAGGGGTTGGCTATGGCTACACCTTC	CASSLPGVGYGYTF
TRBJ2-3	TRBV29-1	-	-	TGCAGCGTTGAAGGTCTCAATTTTGAAGGGGCAGATACGCAGTATTTT	CSVEGLNFEGADTQYF
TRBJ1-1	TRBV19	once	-	TGTGCCAGTAGTATAACCGGAGGATTCACTGAAGCTTTCTTT	CASSITGGFTEAFF
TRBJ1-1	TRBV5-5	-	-	TGTGCCAGCAGCTTGGCCTATAAAGACAGATTCTTTTTCTTT	CASSLAYKDRFFFF
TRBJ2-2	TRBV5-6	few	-	TGTGCCAGCAGCCGTACAGGGAACACCGGGGAGCTGTTTTTT	CASSRTGNTGELFF
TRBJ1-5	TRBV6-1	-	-	TGTGCCAGCAGTGAGTTTTACGGTAGCAATCAGCCCCAGCATTTT	CASSEFYGSNQPQHF
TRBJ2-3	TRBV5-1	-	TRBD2	TGCGCCAGCAGCTTGGGGTCTCTAGCGGTATGGGGAACAGATACGCAGTATTTT	CASSLGSLAVWGTDTQYF
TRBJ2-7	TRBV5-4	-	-	TGTGCCAGCAGCTTCGACAGGAGCGAGCAGTACTTC	CASSFDRSEQYF
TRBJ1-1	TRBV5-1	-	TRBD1	TGCGCCAGCAGCTCGGGACAGCCGAACACTGAAGCTTTCTTT	CASSSGQPNTEAFF
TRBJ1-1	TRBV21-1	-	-	TGTGCCAGCAGCACTACTGACAGTCGCACTGAAGCTTTCTTT	CASSTTDSRTEAFF
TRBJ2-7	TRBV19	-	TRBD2	TGTGCCACCTCGGTTTCTGTGGGAGGGACCTACGAGCAGTACTTC	CATSVSVGGTYEQYF
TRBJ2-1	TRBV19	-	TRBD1	TGTGCCAGTAGTAGGGACAGATTCAATGAGCAGTTCTTC	CASSRDRFNEQFF
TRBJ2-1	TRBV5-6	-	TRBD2	TGTGCCAGCAGCTTGGGATTTACTAGCGGGAGAAGAGATGAGCAGTTCTTC	CASSLGFTSGRRDEQFF
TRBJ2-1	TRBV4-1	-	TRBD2	TGCGCCAGCAGCCAAGAAGGGACTAGCGGGACTAGTGAGCAGTTCTTC	CASSQEGTSGTSEQFF
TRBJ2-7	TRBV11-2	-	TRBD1	TGTGCCAGCAGCCTGGGACAGGCGGGCGAGCAGTACTTC	CASSLGQAGEQYF
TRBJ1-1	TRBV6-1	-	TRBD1	TGTGCCAGCAGCGGCATCCAGGGGGCAGCTTTCTTT	CASSGIQGAAFF
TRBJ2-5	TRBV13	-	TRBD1	TGTGCCAGCAGCCTCCCAGGACAGGGTCTCGGGACCCAGTACTTC	CASSLPGQGLGTQYF
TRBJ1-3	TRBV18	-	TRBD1	TGTGCCAGCTCACCGACAGGGGGTTATGGAAACACCATATATTTT	CASSPTGGYGNTIYF
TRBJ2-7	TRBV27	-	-	TGTGCCAGCAGTTATCAGGTGGGTTTGGAGCAGTACTTC	CASSYQVGLEQYF
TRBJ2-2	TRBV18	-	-	TGTGCCAGCTTTCGGGCCGGGGAGCTGTTTTTT	CASFRAGELFF
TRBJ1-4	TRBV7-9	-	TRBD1	TGTGCCAGCAGCCTCCGGGACAGGGAGGGGGATGAAAAACTGTTTTTT	CASSLRDREGDEKLFF
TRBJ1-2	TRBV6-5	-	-	TGTGCCAGCAGGGCAGGGGCATCCTATGGCTACACCTTC	CASRAGASYGYTF
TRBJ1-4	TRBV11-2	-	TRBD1	TGTGCCAGCAGCACTTACCTTGACAGGGTTAAAACTAATGAAAAACTGTTTTTT	CASSTYLDRVKTNEKLFF
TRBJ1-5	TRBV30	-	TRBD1	TGTGCCTGGACCTCGGGACAGCAGAATCAGCCCCAGCATTTT	CAWTSGQQNQPQHF
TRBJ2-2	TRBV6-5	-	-	TGTGCCAGCAGTTGGTTTAGCGGCCCATACACCGGGGAGCTGTTTTTT	CASSWFSGPYTGELFF
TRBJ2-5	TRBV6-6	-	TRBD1	TGTGCCAGCAGCCTCCCAGGGGGCACAGAGACCCAGTACTTC	CASSLPGGTETQYF
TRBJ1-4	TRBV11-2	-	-	TGTGCCAGCAGCTTAGGGACGGGGGGGGAAAAACTGTTTTTT	CASSLGTGGEKLFF
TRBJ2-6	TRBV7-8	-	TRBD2	TGTGCCAGCAGCTGGGGACTAGCGGGAAGCTCTGGGGCCAACGTCCTGACTTTC	CASSWGLAGSSGANVLTF
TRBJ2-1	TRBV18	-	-	TGTGCCAGCTCACCCGACAGTAATGAGCAGTTCTTC	CASSPDSNEQFF
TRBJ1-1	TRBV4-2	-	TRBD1	TGTGCCAGCAGCCACCCCGAGGACAGGCCGAACACTGAAGCTTTCTTT	CASSHPEDRPNTEAFF
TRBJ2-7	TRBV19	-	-	TGTGCCAGTAGTACAACAGGGTACTCCTACGAGCAGTACTTC	CASSTTGYSYEQYF